The 20 T cell receptor beta chains presented below share a single source sample, sequenced in a study of identical twins. Each CDR3 protein is one row after TCRdb ran MiXCR on the 5' RACE reads. The sample lists some 760,000 distinct CDR3 sequences; about 20% were seen once. The data also belong to a second study, concerning T cells expressing NK-cell markers.

The material sequenced was PBMCs. The receptor set was obtained from a woman younger than 35 in good health.

The sample holds a few counts of this clonotype. The rearrangement uses TRBV7-3 and TRBJ2-7, with D unresolved. This CDR3 region has 13 residues. The V end lost 3 bases, the J end lost 3 bases, and 9 bases lay between the germline ends. Germline values: CDR1 SGHTA, CDR2 FQGTGA. The CDR3: CASSFSVSYEQYF. The CDR3 coding sequence is TGTGCCAGCAGCTTCTCCGTCAGCTACGAGCAGTACTTC.

This clonotype has a handful of counts. This chain uses TRBV24-1 with TRBJ2-1; the D is unclear. The CDR3 sequence is 12 residues long. Germline V CDR1 and CDR2: KGHDR, SFDVKD. The V gene lost 9 bases and the J gene lost 4 bases, with 9 bases spanning the gap. CDR3 amino acids: CATSNSYNEQFF. CDR3 DNA: TGTGCCACCTCCAACTCGTACAATGAGCAGTTCTTC.

The chain combines TRBV4-3 with TRBJ1-6; D is possibly TRBD1 (5 bases). Trimming took 4 bases from V and 10 from J, leaving 20 bases between them. This CDR3 has 16 residues. Germline CDR1 reads LGHNA; CDR2 reads YSLEER. CDR3 in amino acids: CASSRGSRQGESPLHF. CDR3 nucleotides: TGCGCCAGCAGCCGGGGGTCAAGACAAGGAGAATCACCCCTCCACTTT.

This sequence joins TRBV18 and TRBJ2-7; maybe TRBD1 (5 bases). The CDR3 loop spans 14 amino acids. The germline V and J ends were trimmed by 4 bases and 3 bases, with 13 bases remaining between them. CDR1 and CDR2 (germline): KGHSH, LQKENI. CDR3: CASSQTDKIYEQYF. In nucleotides, the CDR3 is TGTGCCAGCTCACAAACGGACAAAATCTACGAGCAGTACTTC.

This rearrangement joins TRBV6-5 to TRBJ1-1; 7 bases map to TRBD1. The V segment lost 0 bases and the J segment 0 bases; nucleotides outside the gene matches: 1. CDR1 MNHEY and CDR2 SVGAGI come from the germline V gene. CDR3 size: 15 residues. The CDR3 region has the DNA TGTGCCAGCAGTTACTCTCAGGGGGTGAACACTGAAGCTTTCTTT. It specifies CASSYSQGVNTEAFF.

This clonotype was observed many times. The rearrangement uses TRBV7-8 and TRBJ1-4; D might be TRBD1 (5 bases). Germline CDR1 and CDR2: SGHVS and FQNEAQ. The CDR3 extends over 15 amino acids. The V end was cut by 5 bases, the J end by 3 bases, with 13 bases between. CDR3 in DNA: TGTGCCAGCAGCCAAATGACAGCATCTAATGAAAAACTGTTTTTT. It codes for CASSQMTASNEKLFF.

The chain carries TRBV20-1 and TRBJ2-7; 7 positions match TRBD1. Germline values: CDR1 DFQATT, CDR2 SNEGSKA (reference sequence). Germline trimming cut 6 bases from V and 2 bases from J; bases unmatched to any gene: 10. The CDR3 is 14 amino acids. The CDR3 protein is CSAPRTGPPYEQYF. The CDR3 nucleotides read TGCAGTGCCCCTAGGACAGGCCCCCCCTACGAGCAGTACTTC.

A few counts support this clonotype. The chain couples TRBV29-1 to TRBJ2-2; D unresolved. Trimming stripped 6 bases from V and 6 bases from J, with 11 bases between. The CDR3 is made up of 12 amino acids. In germline, CDR1 is SQVTM, CDR2 ANQGSEA. The CDR3 spells CSVARGAGELFF. CDR3 nucleotide sequence: TGCAGCGTCGCCCGTGGGGCCGGGGAGCTGTTTTTT.

In this sample, this clonotype turned up a few times. V usage is TRBV6-5 and J usage is TRBJ2-1, with a tentative D call TRBD1 (6 bases). V was trimmed by 4 bases and J by 10 bases, leaving 8 bases between them. The CDR3 covers 11 residues. In germline, CDR1 is MNHEY, CDR2 SVGAGI. The chain's CDR3 is CASSSQGEQFF. CDR3 nucleotides: TGTGCCAGCAGTTCCCAGGGGGAGCAGTTCTTC.

Only a few counts were recorded for this clonotype. In DNA, the CDR3 is TGCAGTGCTAGAGACCCGTCGGGCTCCAGGGAAGCTTTCTTT. Its protein is CSARDPSGSREAFF. The chain couples TRBV20-1 to TRBJ1-1, with D unclear. The germline gives CDR1 DFQATT, CDR2 SNEGSKA (reference sequence). The V gene lost 0 bases and the J gene lost 8 bases, with 16 bases spanning the gap. The CDR3 consists of 14 residues.

This clonotype was counted only a few times. V usage is TRBV12-3 or TRBV12-4 and J usage is TRBJ2-6; TRBD1 matches at 8 bases. Germline trimming cut 4 bases from V and 0 bases from J; bases unmatched to any gene: 8. This CDR3 contains 18 residues. The CDR3 loop reads CASSSRDRRFSGANVLTF. The CDR3 DNA is TGTGCCAGCAGTTCCCGGGACAGGCGATTCTCTGGGGCCAACGTCCTGACTTTC.

This clonotype showed up just a few times. This chain joins TRBV2 and TRBJ2-1; no clear D. CDR3 size: 12 residues. With 3 bases removed from V and 6 bases from J, the gap between germline ends came to 6 bases. CDR1 is SNHLY and CDR2 is FYNNEI in the germline V gene. The CDR3 DNA sequence: TGTGCCAGCAGTGACGACCGCAATGAGCAGTTCTTC. Its translation: CASSDDRNEQFF. The full variable domain, in which reference TRBV2 and TRBJ2-1 provide the parts outside the CDR3, is EPEVTQTPSHQVTQMGQEVILRCVPISNHLYFYWYRQILGQKVEFLVSFYNNEISEKSEIFDDQFSVERPDGSNFTLKIRSTKLEDSAMYFCASSDDRNEQFFGPGTRLTVL.

CDR3 nucleotide sequence: TGTGCCAGCAGCGTAGTGGACTACCTCGCCGGTAGCACAGATACGCAGTATTTT. This sequence encodes CASSVVDYLAGSTDTQYF. The chain combines TRBV9 with TRBJ2-3; tentative D call: TRBD2 (6 bases). Germline CDR1 and CDR2: SGDLS and YYNGEE. The CDR3 is 18 residues long. V was clipped by 0 bases and J by 0 bases, with 17 bases between them.

The chain recombines TRBV6-2 or TRBV6-3 with TRBJ2-5, with D possibly matching TRBD2 (5 bases). Germline assignment: CDR1 MNHEY and CDR2 SVGEGT. The V gene lost 4 bases and the J gene lost 0 bases, with 12 bases spanning the gap. The CDR3 runs to 15 residues. CDR3 sequence: CASSSWTRHQETQYF. DNA for the CDR3: TGTGCCAGCAGTTCTTGGACTCGGCACCAAGAGACCCAGTACTTC.

In this sample, this clonotype turned up a few times. The chain has TRBV10-3 and TRBJ2-5, with D tentatively TRBD2 (7 bases). Trimming removed 0 bases from V and 4 bases from J, with 15 bases in between. The CDR3 is made up of 16 amino acids. Germline-derived CDR1 and CDR2 are ENHRY and SYGVKD. For the CDR3, the DNA is TGTGCCATCAGTGAGTCAGGAGGGGGGGCCGGAGAGACCCAGTACTTC. Protein product: CAISESGGGAGETQYF.

There are a few counts of this clonotype. The gene calls are TRBV6-2 or TRBV6-3 and TRBJ2-1, with TRBD2 identical over 9 bases. This CDR3 contains 17 residues. Per germline, CDR1 MNHEY and CDR2 SVGEGT. V lost 6 bases, J lost 0 bases, and 9 bases stayed unmatched. The CDR3 here is CASSLAGFPSSYNEQFF. CDR3 nucleotide sequence: TGTGCCAGCAGCCTAGCGGGGTTCCCGAGCTCCTACAATGAGCAGTTCTTC.

This clonotype was counted only a few times. This rearrangement joins TRBV5-1 to TRBJ2-7, with a tentative D call TRBD1 (6 bases). V shed 5 bases and J shed 0 bases, with 18 bases lying between them. CDR1 SGHRS and CDR2 YFSETQ come from the germline V gene. CDR3 size: 16 residues. CDR3 DNA sequence: TGCGCCAGCAGACCAAACCCCGGGACAAGCTCCTACGAGCAGTACTTC. It specifies CASRPNPGTSSYEQYF.

The rearrangement links TRBV3-1 to TRBJ2-1; D perhaps matches TRBD2 (6 bases). Trimming removed 6 bases from V and 4 bases from J, with 16 bases in between. CDR3 length: 15 residues. From germline, CDR1 is LGHDT and CDR2 YNNKEL (reference sequence). CDR3 bases: TGTGCCAGCAGTCCTATCCTAGCGACTTACAATGAGCAGTTCTTC. Translating it yields CASSPILATYNEQFF.

This chain joins TRBV15 and TRBJ2-3; 7 bases align to TRBD2. V lost 3 bases, J lost 3 bases, and 12 bases stayed unmatched. The germline V gene has CDR1 LNHNV and CDR2 YYDKDF (reference sequence). The CDR3 has 17 amino acids. The CDR3 DNA reads as TGTGCCACCAGCAGCACCAAGACTAGCATTTGGACAGATACGCAGTATTTT. Its protein product is CATSSTKTSIWTDTQYF.

This clonotype was seen a handful of times. The chain uses TRBV7-2 and TRBJ2-7; TRBD2 is a possible D gene (7 bases). This CDR3 has 13 amino acids. Trimming left V 6 bases short and J 6 bases short, with 15 bases between. The V gene's germline CDR1 is SGHTA and CDR2 FQGNSA. CDR3 in amino acids: CASRAPGEGEQYF. As DNA, the CDR3 is TGTGCCAGCAGGGCCCCAGGGGAGGGCGAGCAGTACTTC.